Below, one T cell receptor beta chain is given with its context. Its antigen is still unknown. The sample comes from a study of T cell repertoires in ileal Crohn's disease. Study-wide context: All patients had surgery for stricturing (61%) or penetrating (approximately 39%) disease.

Clones were read by immunoSEQ multiplex PCR, and TCRdb kept only the in-frame ones, dropping some. Of 5,000 or so clones listed, around 86% are singletons. Study-level points and caveats: High-frequency clones were more common in sorted CD8 than CD4 cells. Clonal expansions were more frequent in active smokers than non-smokers at surgery.

The ends were cut back, 1 base at V and 2 bases at J, with 12 bases in the middle. The CDR3 has 16 residues. The germline V gene has CDR1 SGHRS and CDR2 YFSETQ. Sequencing was carried out using ileal tissue. This clonotype originated in an adult with Crohn's disease. The chain joins TRBV5-1 to TRBJ2-2; TRBD1 is a possible D gene (6 bases). The CDR3 loop is CASSLRQATNTGELFF. CDR3 nucleotide sequence: TGCGCCAGCAGCTTGAGACAGGCGACCAACACCGGGGAGCTGTTTTTT.